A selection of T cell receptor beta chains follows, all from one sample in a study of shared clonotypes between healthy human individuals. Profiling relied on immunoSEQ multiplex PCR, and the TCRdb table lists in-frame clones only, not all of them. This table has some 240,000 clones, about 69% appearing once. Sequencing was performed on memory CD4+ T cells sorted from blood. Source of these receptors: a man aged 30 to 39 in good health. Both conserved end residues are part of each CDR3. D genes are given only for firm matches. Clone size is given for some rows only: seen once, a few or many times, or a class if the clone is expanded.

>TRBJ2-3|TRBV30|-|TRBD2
CAWGPGWTSGSTDTQYF
TGTGCCTGGGGCCCCGGATGGACTAGCGGAAGCACAGATACGCAGTATTTT
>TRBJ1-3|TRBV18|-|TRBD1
CASSPWDSAGNTIYF
TGTGCCAGCTCACCATGGGACAGTGCTGGAAACACCATATATTTT
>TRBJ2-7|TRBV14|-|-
CASSQDFWVEQYF
TGTGCCAGCAGCCAAGATTTCTGGGTCGAGCAGTACTTC
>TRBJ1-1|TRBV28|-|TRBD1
CASSPAGGTEAFF
TGTGCCAGCAGTCCGGCAGGGGGCACTGAAGCTTTCTTT
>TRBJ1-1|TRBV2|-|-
CAGRGERNTEAFF
TGTGCCGGAAGGGGGGAGCGGAACACTGAAGCTTTCTTT
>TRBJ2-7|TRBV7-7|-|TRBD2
CASSTSGGYEQYF
TGTGCTAGCAGCACTAGCGGAGGGTACGAGCAGTACTTC
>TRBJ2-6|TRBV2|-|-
CASSESGAGANVLTF
TGTGCCAGCAGTGAATCGGGGGCTGGGGCCAACGTCCTGACTTTC
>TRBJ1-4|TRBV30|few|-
CAWTDALGDEKLFF
TGTGCCTGGACAGATGCCCTGGGTGATGAAAAACTGTTTTTT
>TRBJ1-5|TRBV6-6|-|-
CASSYSPGAGNQPQHF
TGTGCCAGCAGTTACTCGCCAGGGGCTGGCAATCAGCCCCAGCATTTT
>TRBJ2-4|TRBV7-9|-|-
CASSTFGGENIQYF
TGTGCCAGCAGCACTTTTGGGGGTGAAAACATTCAGTACTTC
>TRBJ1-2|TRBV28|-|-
CASRKEDTNELGGYTF
TGTGCCAGCAGGAAAGAGGATACAAACGAGCTGGGTGGCTACACCTTC
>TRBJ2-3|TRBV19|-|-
CATTWTVSTDTQYF
TGTGCCACAACATGGACAGTAAGCACAGATACGCAGTATTTT
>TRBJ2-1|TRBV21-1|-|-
CASSKETSGHNEQFF
TGTGCCAGCAGCAAAGAGACTAGCGGACACAATGAGCAGTTCTTC
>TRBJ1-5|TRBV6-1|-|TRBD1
CASSDGTGVQQPQHF
TGTGCCAGCAGTGACGGGACAGGGGTCCAGCAGCCCCAGCATTTT
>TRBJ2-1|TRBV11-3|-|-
CASSLGRETQAEQFF
TGTGCCAGCAGCTTGGGTCGGGAGACACAGGCTGAGCAGTTCTTC
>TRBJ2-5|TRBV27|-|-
CASSRTPGIETQYF
TGTGCCAGCAGTCGAACCCCAGGAATTGAGACCCAGTACTTC
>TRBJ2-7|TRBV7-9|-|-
CASSLKIRGQSSYEQYF
TGTGCCAGCAGCTTAAAGATAAGGGGTCAAAGCTCCTACGAGCAGTACTTC
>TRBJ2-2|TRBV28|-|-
CASTPGGQGTGELFF
TGTGCCAGCACCCCTGGAGGGCAAGGCACCGGGGAGCTGTTTTTT
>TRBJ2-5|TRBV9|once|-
CASSVRLAETQYF
TGTGCCAGCAGCGTTCGGCTAGCTGAGACCCAGTACTTC
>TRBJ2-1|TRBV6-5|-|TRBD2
CASSLSGRPGGEQFF
TGTGCCAGCAGTCTTAGCGGGAGGCCAGGGGGAGAGCAGTTCTTC
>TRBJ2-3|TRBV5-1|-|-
CASSLGVAASTDTQYF
TGCGCCAGCAGCTTGGGCGTAGCGGCTAGCACAGATACGCAGTATTTT
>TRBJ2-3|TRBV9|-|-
CASSGAPSSTDTQYF
TGTGCCAGCAGCGGGGCGCCTTCTAGCACAGATACGCAGTATTTT
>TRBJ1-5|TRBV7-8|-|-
CASSSLTANSNQPQHF
TGTGCCAGCAGCTCACTGACAGCTAATAGCAATCAGCCCCAGCATTTT
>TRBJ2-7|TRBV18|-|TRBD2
CASSPQGLAGGYEQYF
TGTGCCAGCTCACCACAGGGACTAGCGGGGGGATACGAGCAGTACTTC
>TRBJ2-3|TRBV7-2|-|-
CASSFSGGRDTQYF
TGTGCCAGCAGCTTCTCGGGTGGGAGGGATACGCAGTATTTT
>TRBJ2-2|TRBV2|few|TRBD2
CASTGLAGSRRTGELFF
TGTGCCAGCACTGGACTAGCGGGATCCCGAAGGACCGGGGAGCTGTTTTTT
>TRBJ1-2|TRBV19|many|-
CASSLFGEPLVNTF
TGTGCCAGTAGCCTTTTTGGGGAGCCACTGGTGAACACCTTC
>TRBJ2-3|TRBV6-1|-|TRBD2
CASSARDARTSGTDTQYF
TGTGCCAGCAGTGCCCGGGACGCCCGGACTAGCGGCACAGATACGCAGTATTTT
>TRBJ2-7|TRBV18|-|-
CASSPTSRPYEQYF
TGTGCCAGCTCACCGACAAGTAGACCCTACGAGCAGTACTTC
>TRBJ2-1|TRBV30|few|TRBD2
CAWSWTSGSNEQFF
TGTGCCTGGAGCTGGACTAGCGGGAGCAATGAGCAGTTCTTC
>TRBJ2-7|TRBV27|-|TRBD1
CASSLLAQGQVSYEQYF
TGTGCCAGCAGTTTATTGGCACAGGGACAGGTCTCCTACGAGCAGTACTTC
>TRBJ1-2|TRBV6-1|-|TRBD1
CASRGQGTRGYTF
TGTGCCAGCCGGGGACAGGGGACACGTGGCTACACCTTC
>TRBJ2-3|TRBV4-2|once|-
CASSPQGQDTQYF
TGTGCCAGCAGCCCCCAGGGGCAAGATACGCAGTATTTT
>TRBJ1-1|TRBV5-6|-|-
CASSRPGDTEAFF
TGTGCCAGCAGCCGGCCCGGGGACACTGAAGCTTTCTTT
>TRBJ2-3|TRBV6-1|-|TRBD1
CASRDRGQGTDTQYF
TGTGCCAGCAGAGACAGGGGGCAAGGCACAGATACGCAGTATTTT
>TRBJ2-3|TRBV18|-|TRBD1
CASSPRRDRGSTDTQYF
TGTGCCAGCTCACCACGGCGGGACAGGGGTTCGACAGATACGCAGTATTTT
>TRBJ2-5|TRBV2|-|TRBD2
CASSPGLAGGPGETQYF
TGTGCCAGCAGCCCGGGACTAGCGGGAGGGCCGGGGGAGACCCAGTACTTC
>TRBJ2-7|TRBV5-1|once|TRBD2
CASSYSSGSFYEQYF
TGCGCCAGCAGTTATTCTAGCGGGAGTTTCTACGAGCAGTACTTC
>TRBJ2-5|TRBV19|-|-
CASSVQGGSQETQYF
TGTGCCAGTAGTGTACAGGGGGGGTCCCAAGAGACCCAGTACTTC
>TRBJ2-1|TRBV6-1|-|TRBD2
CASRTSGRANEQFF
TGTGCCAGCAGGACTAGCGGGAGGGCGAATGAGCAGTTCTTC
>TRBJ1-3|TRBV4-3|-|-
CASSLTPQGNTIYF
TGCGCCAGCAGCCTAACCCCACAGGGAAACACCATATATTTT
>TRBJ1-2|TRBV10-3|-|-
CAISEGVRSSYGYTF
TGTGCCATCAGTGAAGGAGTGAGATCCTCATATGGCTACACCTTC
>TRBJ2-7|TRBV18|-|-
CASSPVQDQYYEQYF
TGTGCCAGCTCACCAGTCCAGGACCAATACTACGAGCAGTACTTC
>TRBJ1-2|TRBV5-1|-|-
CASSFSGPEADGYTF
TGCGCCAGCAGCTTTTCCGGACCAGAGGCTGATGGCTACACCTTC
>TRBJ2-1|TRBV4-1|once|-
CASSQENSRPDEQFF
TGCGCCAGCAGCCAAGAGAATTCCAGGCCCGATGAGCAGTTCTTC
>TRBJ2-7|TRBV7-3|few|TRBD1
CASSPLGDREQYF
TGTGCCAGCAGCCCCCTGGGGGACAGGGAGCAGTACTTC
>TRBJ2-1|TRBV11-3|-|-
CASSLNSHNEQFF
TGTGCCAGCAGCTTAAACAGCCACAATGAGCAGTTCTTC
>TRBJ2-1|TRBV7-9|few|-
CASSPRLGVSSYNEQFF
TGTGCCAGCAGCCCCCGTCTTGGCGTAAGCTCCTACAATGAGCAGTTCTTC
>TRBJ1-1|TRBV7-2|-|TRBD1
CASSHLGTANTEAFF
TGTGCCAGCAGCCACCTGGGGACAGCGAACACTGAAGCTTTCTTT
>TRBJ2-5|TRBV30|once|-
CAWSVQDPGTQYF
TGTGCCTGGAGTGTACAGGATCCGGGGACCCAGTACTTC
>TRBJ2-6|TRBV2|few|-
CASSASSGANVLTF
TGTGCCAGCAGTGCAAGCTCTGGGGCCAACGTCCTGACTTTC
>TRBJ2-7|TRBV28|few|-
CASSLEREQYF
TGTGCCAGCAGTTTAGAAAGGGAGCAGTACTTC
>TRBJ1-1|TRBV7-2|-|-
CASSPRTEREAFF
TGTGCCAGCAGCCCTCGGACAGAGCGTGAAGCTTTCTTT
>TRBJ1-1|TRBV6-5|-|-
CASSYYGGETEAFF
TGTGCCAGCAGTTATTACGGTGGGGAAACTGAAGCTTTCTTT
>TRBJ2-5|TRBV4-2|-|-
CASSQDLASATYKETQYF
TGTGCCAGCAGCCAAGATCTTGCTAGCGCAACCTACAAAGAGACCCAGTACTTC
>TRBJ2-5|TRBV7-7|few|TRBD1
CASSSGTGVVETQYF
TGTGCCAGCAGCTCCGGGACAGGGGTGGTGGAGACCCAGTACTTC
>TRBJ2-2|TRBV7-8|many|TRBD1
CASPRQGHVRGELFF
TGTGCCAGCCCCAGACAGGGCCACGTCAGAGGGGAGCTGTTTTTT
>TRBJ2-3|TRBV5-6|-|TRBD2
CASSFGLAGGDTQYF
TGTGCCAGCAGCTTTGGACTAGCGGGAGGAGATACGCAGTATTTT
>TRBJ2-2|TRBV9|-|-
CASSVDSANTGELFF
TGTGCCAGCAGCGTAGACAGCGCGAACACCGGGGAGCTGTTTTTT
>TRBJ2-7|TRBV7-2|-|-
CASSPYGRAYEQYF
TGTGCCAGCAGCCCCTATGGGAGAGCCTACGAGCAGTACTTC